The 24 T cell receptor beta chains below come from one sample, sequenced in a study of monozygotic twins with inflammatory bowel disease. TCRdb reprocessed the 5' RACE reads and keeps a single row for each CDR3 protein, giving no DNA. This sample's table reports about 300,000 distinct CDR3 sequences. Sequencing used blood. Receptors were obtained from a human donor with ulcerative colitis or Crohn's disease, or a healthy co-twin of an affected twin (not recorded which).

The chain recombines TRBV4-2 with TRBJ1-3. The germline CDR1 and CDR2 sequences are LGHNA and YNFKEQ. The CDR3 sequence is 16 residues long. CDR3 residues: CASSQAARSSGNTIYF.

This chain joins TRBV27 and TRBJ2-7. This CDR3 comprises 13 residues. Germline-derived CDR1 and CDR2 are MNHEY and SMNVEV (reference sequence). The CDR3 here is CASSFSPHQEQYF.

The chain joins TRBV12-3 or TRBV12-4 to TRBJ1-4; the TCRdb D gene call, TRBD1, has no DNA to confirm it. The CDR3 sequence is 14 residues long. The CDR3 protein is CASSPKTGGEKLFF.

This sequence joins TRBV5-1 and TRBJ1-3. Germline CDR1 reads SGHRS; CDR2 reads YFSETQ. CDR3 length equals 14 residues. The CDR3 is CASSSTGLGNTIYF.

The rearrangement links TRBV5-6 to TRBJ2-2; the D call from TCRdb, TRBD2, cannot be confirmed without DNA. The V gene's germline CDR1 is SGHDT and CDR2 YYEEEE. CDR3 size: 17 residues. CDR3 sequence reads: CASSRGGSLRGTGELFF.

This sequence joins TRBV12-3 or TRBV12-4 and TRBJ1-4. CDR3 size: 14 residues. CDR3 sequence: CASSHLSTNEKLFF.

The CDR3 is CASSTGQERVKYF. The J gene is TRBJ2-7, the V gene TRBV5-1; TCRdb returns TRBD1, unconfirmable since there is no DNA. This CDR3 contains 13 residues. The germline gives CDR1 SGHRS, CDR2 YFSETQ.

This chain joins TRBV28 and TRBJ2-7; without DNA, the TCRdb call of TRBD1 cannot be checked. The CDR3 consists of 14 residues. Looked up from germline, CDR1 is MDHEN and CDR2 is SYDVKM. The CDR3 reads CASSLGTGGHEQYF.

This chain uses TRBV7-2 with TRBJ2-3; the TRBD1 assignment by TCRdb is unverifiable without DNA. Germline CDR1 and CDR2: SGHTA and FQGNSA. The CDR3 runs to 14 residues. The CDR3 protein is CASSLDRGRDPQYF.

The chain links TRBV11-3 to TRBJ2-1; with no DNA, the TCRdb D assignment of TRBD1 cannot be verified. This CDR3 is built from 15 residues. The germline V gene has CDR1 SGHNT and CDR2 YENEEA. The CDR3 region is CASSRLYGGVDEQFF.

The chain employs TRBV4-1 and TRBJ2-1; TCRdb designates TRBD1, a call that cannot be tested without DNA. CDR1 is MGHRA, CDR2 YSYEKL, per germline. The CDR3 covers 16 residues. The CDR3: CASSQLQEKSYNEQFF.

The chain combines TRBV12-3 or TRBV12-4 with TRBJ2-5; there is no DNA to check the TCRdb D call of TRBD1. The CDR3 loop spans 14 amino acids. CDR3 sequence reads: CASSRRGTSETQYF.

The rearrangement joins TRBV6-7 to TRBJ1-4. TRBV6-7 carries the ORF label, with uncertain function. The CDR3 covers 16 residues. The CDR3 protein is CASSRTTPHLREKLFF.

The CDR3 loop is CATSRQGSGELFF. This rearrangement joins TRBV15 to TRBJ2-2; the TRBD1 assignment by TCRdb is unverifiable without DNA. The CDR3 length is 13 residues. Germline CDR1 LNHNV, CDR2 YYDKDF (reference sequence).

The CDR3 loop is CASSFSASYEQYF. This rearrangement joins TRBV28 to TRBJ2-7. Germline CDR1 is MDHEN and CDR2 is SYDVKM. The CDR3 extends over 13 amino acids.

The chain couples TRBV4-2 to TRBJ2-7; absent DNA, TCRdb's TRBD1 call cannot be checked. Germline-derived CDR1 and CDR2 are LGHNA and YNFKEQ. The CDR3 length is 14 residues. The CDR3 is CASSQGQGTYEQYF.

The chain employs TRBV6-1 and TRBJ2-6. The CDR3 covers 14 residues. The germline CDR1 and CDR2 sequences are MNHNS and SASEGT. CDR3 protein: CASRFSSGANVLTF.

The rearrangement joins TRBV7-2 to TRBJ1-1; TCRdb calls TRBD1, which cannot be checked without DNA. The germline V gene has CDR1 SGHTA and CDR2 FQGNSA. The CDR3 consists of 15 residues. This CDR3 reads CASSPDRLPNTEAFF.

The chain employs TRBV28 and TRBJ2-3; TCRdb's D call, TRBD2, is unchecked because there is no DNA. The germline CDR1 and CDR2 sequences are MDHEN and SYDVKM. The CDR3 is made up of 12 amino acids. The CDR3 loop is CDSSSLLDTQYF.

The chain carries TRBV10-3 and TRBJ2-7; TCRdb indicates TRBD1, and absent DNA this call remains unverified. The CDR3 runs 13 residues. Germline V CDR1 and CDR2: ENHRY, SYGVKD. CDR3 protein: CASTGVNGYEQYF.

This sequence joins TRBV6-5 and TRBJ1-2. Germline V gene sequence: CDR1 MNHEY, CDR2 SVGAGI. The CDR3 spans 14 residues. The CDR3 region is CASSSGYGNYGYTF.

The chain is built from TRBV28 and TRBJ2-5; checking the TCRdb D call of TRBD2 is not possible without DNA. This CDR3 is 16 amino acids long. Germline V gene lookup returns CDR1 MDHEN and CDR2 SYDVKM. CDR3 residues: CASGRRISGTKETQYF. Full variable domain (remainder filled in from reference TRBV28 and TRBJ2-5): DVKVTQSSRYLVKRTGEKVFLECVQDMDHENMFWYRQDPGLGLRLIYFSYDVKMKEKGDIPEGYSVSREKKERFSLILESASTNQTSMYLCASGRRISGTKETQYFGPGTRLLVL.

The chain carries TRBV5-1 and TRBJ2-1. The length of the CDR3 is 13 residues. Germline lookup yields CDR1 SGHRS and CDR2 YFSETQ. Here the CDR3 reads CASSLERIHEQFF.

This chain joins TRBV20-1 and TRBJ2-4; TCRdb reports TRBD1, a call that lacks DNA to check it against. This CDR3 contains 15 residues. Germline CDR1 and CDR2: DFQATT and SNEGSKA (reference sequence). CDR3 sequence: CSATGQGLAKNMQYF.